This TCR beta chain was observed in a study of T cell responses to AZD1222 COVID-19 vaccine. V gave up 10 bases and J gave up 1 base, with 2 bases separating them. Germline V gene sequence: CDR1 MNHEY, CDR2 SMNVEV (reference sequence). CDR3 length: 9 residues. Study findings and constraints: Targeting of unmutated variant regions was reportedly seen in nearly half of spike-specific TCRs. Clonal diversity may have been underestimated, and the donors were mostly white British, with more females than males. Spike as a whole was targeted by vaccine-associated CD4 TCRs, dominant at 160-218 and 743-854.

Sequencing was performed with immunoSEQ multiplex PCR; in TCRdb, only in-frame clones are kept and a portion is missing. The sample contains over 100,000 clones, around 82% of which appear only once. About this clone itself: Its antigen is as yet unknown.

Specimen: peripheral blood, collected on day 0 of AZD1222 vaccination. The sequence was obtained from an adult in good health. The genes are TRBV27 and TRBJ2-7; no firm D call. CDR3 loop: CAKSYEQYF. The CDR3 DNA sequence: TGTGCCAAGTCCTACGAGCAGTACTTC.